The 2 T cell receptor beta chains listed next were all sequenced from one sample in a study of circulating CD8 cells and anti-PD-1 response in melanoma. Sorting of live CD3+CD8+TCRalphabeta+ cells by PD-1 and/or TIGIT gave four subsets. The QIAseq Immune Repertoire TCR panel built the libraries from approximately 15 ng of total RNA. TCRdb ran MiXCR on the reads and lists one entry per CDR3 protein. This sample carries some 1,600 distinct CDR3 sequences, about 10% of them seen once, and the ten largest clones take roughly 5.9%. Sequenced material: CD8+ T cells from PBMCs, taken at baseline or after one month of anti-PD-1 therapy (not recorded which). These receptors were taken from a human donor with melanoma.

Judged by abundance, this clonotype is large. V usage is TRBV5-6 and J usage is TRBJ2-7; TRBD1 agrees at 7 bases. Germline V gene sequence: CDR1 SGHDT, CDR2 YYEEEE. V shed 4 bases, J shed 2 bases, and the junction held 3 bases outside the gene matches. The CDR3 is 13 residues long. The CDR3 bases are TGTGCCAGCAGCCCGACAGGGACCTACGAGCAGTACTTC. Translated, it gives CASSPTGTYEQYF.

Comments on this clonotype: This could be a read error, since a much larger clone is one nucleotide away. The J gene is TRBJ2-1, the V gene TRBV14; the match to TRBD2 covers 11 bases. CDR3 size: 16 residues. V lost 3 bases, J lost 9 bases, and 10 bases stayed unmatched. Germline V gene sequence: CDR1 SGHDN, CDR2 FVKESK. CDR3 DNA: TGTGCCAGCAGCCACTACGGGACTAGCGGTAACATTGAGCAGTTCTTC. Its translation is CASSHYGTSGNIEQFF. Supplemented by reference TRBV14 and TRBJ2-1, the full variable domain reads EAGVTQFPSHSVIEKGQTVTLRCDPISGHDNLYWYRRVMGKEIKFLLHFVKESKQDESGMPNNRFLAERTGGTYSTLKVQPAELEDSGVYFCASSHYGTSGNIEQFFGPGTRLTVL.